Each of the 22 T cell receptor beta chains below was sequenced from the same sample in a study of breast tumors, draining lymph nodes, adjacent tissues (dated by TCRdb to about 2016). The library was built by means of multiplex PCR. Sequencing was performed on an Illumina HiSeq 2000. TCRdb passed the public sequencing reads through fastp at Q25 and MiXCR, retaining productive beta sequences. Every CDR3 protein is listed once, alongside the most common genes and DNA of its rows. Counted in this sample were under 35,000 distinct CDR3 sequences; approximately 63% of them appeared once. The top ten clones comprise 15% to 20% of the sample. Specimen: breast tumor tissue. The receptor source for this set is a female donor with breast cancer. Some clones in this sample may be carry-over from other donors' samples.

Judged by abundance, this clonotype is medium-sized (0.01 to 0.1%). This chain connects TRBV2 to TRBJ2-5; D unclear. V lost 9 bases and J lost 4, with 15 bases in between. CDR1 and CDR2 from the germline V gene are SNHLY and FYNNEI. The CDR3 sequence is 13 residues long. CDR3 amino acids: CARSGLVRETQYF. The DNA of the CDR3 is TGTGCCAGGTCCGGCTTAGTGAGAGAGACCCAGTACTTC. The entire variable domain, with the rest obtained from reference TRBV2 and TRBJ2-5, is as follows: EPEVTQTPSHQVTQMGQEVILRCVPISNHLYFYWYRQILGQKVEFLVSFYNNEISEKSEIFDDQFSVERPDGSNFTLKIRSTKLEDSAMYFCARSGLVRETQYFGPGTRLLVL.

To note about this clonotype: A read error may be the cause here, since a much bigger clone is one base away. The chain joins TRBV20-1 to TRBJ2-5, with 9 bases matching TRBD1. Germline-derived CDR1 and CDR2 are DFQATT and SNEGSKA (reference sequence). The CDR3 extends over 12 amino acids. CDR3 coding DNA: TGCAGTGCTGGCCGACAGGGGGAGACCCCGTACTTC. The encoded protein is CSAGRQGETPYF.

This clonotype came up a few times. The rearrangement uses TRBV20-1 and TRBJ2-5; 7 nucleotides agree with TRBD2. J was trimmed by 6 bases and V by 6 bases; bases with no gene match: 13. The CDR3 contains 14 residues. The germline gives CDR1 DFQATT, CDR2 SNEGSKA (reference sequence). Here the CDR3 reads CSAREGRVGKTQYF. CDR3 coding DNA: TGCAGTGCCAGGGAGGGACGGGTGGGGAAGACCCAGTACTTC.

This clonotype occurred a few times. V gene TRBV4-1 combines with J gene TRBJ2-7; D gene uncertain. This CDR3 has 17 amino acids. Germline V gene data show CDR1 as MGHRA and CDR2 as YSYEKL. V was shortened by 4 bases and J by 3 bases, with 22 bases between the two germline ends. CDR3 nucleotide sequence: TGCGCCAGCAGCCCCGACCGCTTGCGGATAGATAGCTACGAGCAGTACTTC. This sequence encodes CASSPDRLRIDSYEQYF.

The chain couples TRBV11-1 to TRBJ2-7; D is unresolved. CDR1 SGHAT and CDR2 FQDESV come from the germline V gene (reference sequence). Trimming pared 3 bases from V and 2 bases from J, leaving 8 bases between. This CDR3 is 13 amino acids long. The chain's CDR3 is CASSLGQTYEQYF. CDR3 sequence (DNA): TGTGCCAGCAGCTTGGGTCAGACCTACGAGCAGTACTTC. Full variable domain (remainder filled in from reference TRBV11-1 and TRBJ2-7): EAEVAQSPRYKITEKSQAVAFWCDPISGHATLYWYRQILGQGPELLVQFQDESVVDDSQLPKDRFSAERLKGVDSTLKIQPAELGDSAMYLCASSLGQTYEQYFGPGTRLTVT.

The chain combines TRBV6-5 with TRBJ1-5; D ambiguous. Trimming took off 5 bases at V and 11 bases at J, with 28 bases between the two ends. CDR3 length: 17 amino acids. Germline V gene data show CDR1 as MNHEY and CDR2 as SVGAGI. The CDR3 here is CASSSLKRTSDDETQHF. CDR3 bases: TGTGCCAGCAGTAGCCTCAAACGGACTAGCGATGACGAGACCCAGCATTTT.

The table lists this clonotype with a few counts. This chain joins TRBV7-9 and TRBJ1-6, with D possibly being TRBD1 (5 bases). CDR3 length equals 16 residues. CDR1 and CDR2 (germline): SEHNR, FQNEAQ (reference sequence). Trimming cost V 2 bases and J 5 bases, with 13 bases left between them. The CDR3 spells CASSLTLTVNNSPLHF. CDR3 DNA sequence: TGTGCCAGCAGCTTAACCCTGACAGTAAATAATTCACCCCTCCACTTT.

This clonotype is termed medium-sized (0.01 to 0.1%). The rearrangement joins TRBV7-9 to TRBJ2-1, with D possibly being TRBD2 (7 bases). The CDR3 is 16 residues long. The V and J ends lost 8 bases and 0 bases respectively, with 17 bases between them. CDR1 is SEHNR, CDR2 FQNEAQ, per germline (reference sequence). In DNA form, the CDR3 reads TGTGCCAGCGTGGGGGCGGGAGCCCTCTCCTACAATGAGCAGTTCTTC. This encodes CASVGAGALSYNEQFF.

This clonotype was seen ten or more times. The V and J genes are TRBV5-1 and TRBJ2-7, with 9 positions matching TRBD2. J lost 5 bases, V lost 0 bases, and 6 bases had no gene match. The CDR3 has 15 amino acids. CDR1 and CDR2 from the germline V gene are SGHRS and YFSETQ. In DNA form, the CDR3 reads TGCGCCAGCAGCTTGGGAGGAGCGGGAGGACACGAGCAGTACTTC. It codes for CASSLGGAGGHEQYF.

This sequence joins TRBV3-1 and TRBJ1-2; possibly TRBD1 for D (5 bases). This CDR3 contains 14 residues. Germline assignment: CDR1 LGHDT and CDR2 YNNKEL (reference sequence). The V and J ends lost 4 bases and 2 bases respectively, with 11 bases between them. The CDR3 nucleotides read TGTGCCAGCAGCCGAGGGACCGAGAACTATGGCTACACCTTC. Its protein product is CASSRGTENYGYTF.

In its sample, this clonotype was seen many times. The chain is built from TRBV11-2 and TRBJ2-1, with a weak D call TRBD2 (7 bases). V was shortened by 7 bases and J by 4 bases, with 26 bases between the two germline ends. The CDR3 length is 18 residues. The germline V gene encodes CDR1 SGHAT and CDR2 FQNNGV. DNA for the CDR3: TGTGCCAGCACCGGGGGGCTGTCGTTAGTGGGGCATTACAATGAGCAGTTCTTC. Its translation is CASTGGLSLVGHYNEQFF.

The chain is built from TRBV28 and TRBJ1-3; D possibly corresponds to TRBD1 (5 bases). Germline lookup yields CDR1 MDHEN and CDR2 SYDVKM. This CDR3 is built from 17 residues. V was pared by 1 base and J by 3 bases, with 16 bases between. The CDR3 DNA reads TGTGCCAGCAGTTTATTATTCAGGGAGGGTAGTGGAAACACCATATATTTT. It translates to CASSLLFREGSGNTIYF.

This clonotype is medium-sized. J is TRBJ2-7 and V is TRBV29-1; no reliable D call. Germline V lookup: CDR1 SQVTM, CDR2 ANQGSEA. The CDR3 spans 10 residues. The ends were cut back, 0 bases at V and 6 bases at J, with 3 bases in the middle. The CDR3 reads CSVEEGEQYF. The CDR3, as DNA: TGCAGCGTTGAAGAGGGCGAGCAGTACTTC.

This clonotype is labeled medium-sized. The rearrangement uses TRBV3-1 and TRBJ2-7; D gene unclear. Germline V gene sequence: CDR1 LGHDT, CDR2 YNNKEL (reference sequence). The CDR3 loop spans 14 amino acids. The V gene lost 3 bases and the J gene lost 5 bases, with 14 bases spanning the gap. The CDR3 loop is CASSHPTLSDEQYF. In DNA, the CDR3 is TGTGCCAGCAGCCACCCGACCCTTTCCGACGAGCAGTACTTC.

This clonotype was detected ten times or more. A read error may be the cause here, since a much bigger clone is one base away. This chain uses TRBV10-3 with TRBJ1-6, with D tentatively TRBD1 (6 bases). Germline V CDR1 and CDR2: ENHRY, SYGVKD. This CDR3 spans 12 amino acids. The CDR3 DNA sequence: TGTGCCATCAGGGACAGTAGTGCACCCCCCCACTTT. Amino acids: CAIRDSSAPPHF.

This clonotype was found many times. V usage is TRBV7-6 and J usage is TRBJ1-5; 7 nucleotides match TRBD1. The CDR3 contains 16 residues. Germline trimming cut 5 bases from V and 3 bases from J; bases unmatched to any gene: 10. Per the germline V gene, CDR1 is SGHVS and CDR2 is FNYEAQ. The CDR3 coding sequence is TGTGCCAGCAGCACGGACAGGCCGCGGGTCAATCAGCCCCAGCATTTT. This gives the protein CASSTDRPRVNQPQHF.

This clonotype was seen at least ten times. The chain joins TRBV6-1 to TRBJ2-6, with D perhaps matching TRBD2 (5 bases). Trimming pared 8 bases from V and 1 base from J, leaving 21 bases between. Germline V gene lookup returns CDR1 MNHNS and CDR2 SASEGT. This CDR3 comprises 18 residues. CDR3 residues: CASRPVRALPSGANVLTF. In DNA form, the CDR3 reads TGTGCCAGCCGCCCGGTGAGGGCCCTGCCTTCTGGGGCCAACGTCCTGACTTTC.

Many counts were recorded for this clonotype. This chain joins TRBV5-5 and TRBJ2-1; D unclear. Germline CDR1 reads SGHKS; CDR2 reads YYEKEE (reference sequence). Trimming removed 4 bases at V and 5 bases at J, with 13 bases between. The length of the CDR3 is 14 residues. CDR3 protein: CASSQADLHNEQFF. CDR3 in DNA: TGTGCCAGCAGCCAAGCCGACCTTCACAATGAGCAGTTCTTC. Full variable domain (outside the CDR3, taken from reference TRBV5-5 and TRBJ2-1): DAGVTQSPTHLIKTRGQQVTLRCSPISGHKSVSWYQQVLGQGPQFIFQYYEKEERGRGNFPDRFSARQFPNYSSELNVNALLLGDSALYLCASSQADLHNEQFFGPGTRLTVL.

The rearrangement joins TRBV18 to TRBJ2-7; D gene unclear. In germline, CDR1 is KGHSH, CDR2 LQKENI. V was trimmed by 1 base and J by 7 bases, leaving 20 bases between them. The CDR3 runs to 16 residues. The CDR3 here is CASSPRSAVSKREQYF. The CDR3 bases are TGTGCCAGCTCACCACGGTCGGCGGTCAGTAAGCGAGAGCAGTACTTC.

The J gene is TRBJ1-3, the V gene TRBV9; no definite D call. The CDR3 runs 14 residues. The germline V and J ends were trimmed by 0 bases and 4 bases, with 8 bases remaining between them. Germline CDR1 is SGDLS and CDR2 is YYNGEE. Written as DNA, the CDR3 is TGTGCCAGCAGCGTAGAACAAGGGGGAAACACCATATATTTT. Translating it yields CASSVEQGGNTIYF.

The V and J genes are TRBV2 and TRBJ2-3; 14 bases align to TRBD2. V lost 8 bases and J lost 6; bases outside the gene matches: 4. The length of the CDR3 is 14 residues. In germline, CDR1 is SNHLY, CDR2 FYNNEI. The CDR3 sequence is CASRLAGGRDTQYF. The CDR3, as DNA: TGTGCCAGCCGACTAGCGGGAGGGAGGGATACGCAGTATTTT.

This clonotype came up a few times. The chain joins TRBV19 to TRBJ2-5; D uncertain. CDR3 length: 15 amino acids. The V gene lost 4 bases and the J gene lost 2 bases, with 14 bases spanning the gap. CDR1 is LNHDA and CDR2 is SQIVND in the germline V gene (reference sequence). CDR3 in DNA: TGTGCCAGTAGTAAGTGGGCAGGACGGCAAGAGACCCAGTACTTC. Encoded protein: CASSKWAGRQETQYF.